Below, 8 T cell receptor beta chains from the same sample are listed, as sequenced in a study of persistence of HIV-infected CD4 T cells. No antigens are known for them. Sequencing used immunoSEQ version 4 in survey mode. The data were produced by immunoSEQ multiplex PCR, yet TCRdb's version contains in-frame clones alone and is incomplete. Counted here are 37,000 or so clones, roughly 87% occurring once; the ten biggest clones make up 1.3%. Nonspecific anti-CD3/anti-CD28 bead stimulation represents the broad CD4+ T cell repertoire. Responding CD4+ T cells were sorted by upregulation of both CD40 ligand and CD69. Sequenced here: CD4+ T cells sorted from PBMCs after approximately 20-hour stimulation, sampled from a patient who received antiretroviral therapy. The receptor source for this set is an adult man with HIV who was CMV-seropositive.

In DNA form, the CDR3 reads TGTGCCAGCTCACCTTATTCGGGACAGCGATACGAGCAGTACTTC. It encodes CASSPYSGQRYEQYF. The chain joins TRBV18 to TRBJ2-7; 7 bases map to TRBD1. V gave up 3 bases and J gave up 4 bases; unmatched junction bases: 9. Germline-derived CDR1 and CDR2 are KGHSH and LQKENI. CDR3 length equals 15 residues.

This clone was detected only a few times. The chain couples TRBV29-1 to TRBJ2-2, with 14 positions matching TRBD2. From germline, CDR1 is SQVTM and CDR2 ANQGSEA. V lost 7 bases, J lost 0 bases, and 1 base stayed unmatched. The CDR3 covers 15 residues. The CDR3: CSGTSGGTNTGELFF. The DNA for the CDR3 is TGCAGCGGGACTAGCGGGGGGACGAACACCGGGGAGCTGTTTTTT.

The rearrangement links TRBV30 to TRBJ2-3; 8 nucleotides agree with TRBD1. Germline V gene data show CDR1 as GTSNPN and CDR2 as SVGIG (reference sequence). The CDR3 is made up of 13 amino acids. V lost 4 bases to trimming and J lost 5 bases; unmatched junction nucleotides: 5. The CDR3 DNA sequence: TGTGCCTGGAATCAGGGGGCGCAAGATACGCAGTATTTT. This encodes CAWNQGAQDTQYF.

The chain combines TRBV6-4 with TRBJ1-1; D is uncertain. With 0 bases removed from V and 11 bases from J, the gap between germline ends came to 10 bases. The CDR3 extends over 12 amino acids. In germline, CDR1 is MRHNA, CDR2 SNTAGT. The CDR3 is CASSDSLRRAFF. CDR3 coding DNA: TGTGCCAGCAGTGACTCGCTACGGAGGGCTTTCTTT.

The genes are TRBV3-1 (or the pseudogene TRBV3-2) and TRBJ1-6; D is possibly TRBD1 (5 bases). The CDR3 covers 17 residues. Trimming removed 2 bases at V and 9 bases at J, with 20 bases between. Germline CDR1 LGHDT, CDR2 YNNKEL (reference sequence). CDR3 bases: TGTGCCAGCAGCCAACCATACGGGACGCTCGGGGGTTCACCCCTCCACTTT. This encodes CASSQPYGTLGGSPLHF.

This rearrangement joins TRBV6-5 to TRBJ1-5; 8 bases are a match to TRBD1. The CDR3 is 15 residues long. The ends lost 5 bases at V and 4 bases at J; junction bases unmatched: 7. Germline CDR1 and CDR2: MNHEY and SVGAGI. In DNA, the CDR3 is TGTGCCAGCAGTCCAACAGGGGGACGGAATCAGCCCCAGCATTTT. Protein product: CASSPTGGRNQPQHF.

The chain joins TRBV7-6 to TRBJ2-6; D not resolved. Germline CDR1 SGHVS, CDR2 FNYEAQ. This CDR3 is built from 15 residues. Trimming removed 1 base at V and 1 base at J, with 5 bases between. The CDR3 region has the DNA TGTGCCAGCAGCTTAGAATCGTCTGGGGCCAACGTCCTGACTTTC. This encodes CASSLESSGANVLTF.

In its sample, this clone was seen once. This chain uses TRBV27 with TRBJ1-1, with TRBD1 matching 7 bases. The length of the CDR3 is 14 residues. CDR1 and CDR2 from the germline V gene are MNHEY and SMNVEV (reference sequence). V lost 5 bases and J lost 1; bases outside the gene matches: 4. The CDR3 DNA reads as TGTGCCAGCAGTCGGACAGGATGGAACACTGAAGCTTTCTTT. It translates to CASSRTGWNTEAFF.